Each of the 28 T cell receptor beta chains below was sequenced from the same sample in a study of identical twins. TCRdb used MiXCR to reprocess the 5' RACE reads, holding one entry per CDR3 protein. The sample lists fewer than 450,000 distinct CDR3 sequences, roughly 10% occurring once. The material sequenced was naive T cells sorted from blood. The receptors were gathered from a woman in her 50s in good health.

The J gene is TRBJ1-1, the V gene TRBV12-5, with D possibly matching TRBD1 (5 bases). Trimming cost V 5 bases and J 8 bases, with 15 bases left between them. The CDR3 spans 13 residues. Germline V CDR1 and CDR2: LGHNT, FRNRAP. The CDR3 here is CASGAIVGGEAFF. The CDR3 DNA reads TGTGCTAGTGGTGCCATTGTTGGGGGAGAAGCTTTCTTT. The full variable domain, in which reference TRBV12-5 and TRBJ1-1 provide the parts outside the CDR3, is DARVTQTPRHKVTEMGQEVTMRCQPILGHNTVFWYRQTMMQGLELLAYFRNRAPLDDSGMPKDRFSAEMPDATLATLKIQPSEPRDSAVYFCASGAIVGGEAFFGQGTRLTVV.

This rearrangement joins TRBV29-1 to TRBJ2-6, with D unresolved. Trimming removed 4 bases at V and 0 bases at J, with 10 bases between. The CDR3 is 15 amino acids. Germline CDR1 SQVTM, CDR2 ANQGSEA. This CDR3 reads CSVVGSPSGANVLTF. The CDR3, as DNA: TGCAGCGTTGTAGGTTCGCCCTCTGGGGCCAACGTCCTGACTTTC.

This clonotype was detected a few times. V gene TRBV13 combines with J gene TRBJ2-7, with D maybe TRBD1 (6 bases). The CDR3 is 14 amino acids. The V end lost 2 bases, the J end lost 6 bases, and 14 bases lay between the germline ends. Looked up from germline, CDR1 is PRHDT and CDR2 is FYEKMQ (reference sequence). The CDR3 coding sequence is TGTGCCAGCAGCTTACCAGGGGCATTGAGCGAGCAGTACTTC. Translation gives CASSLPGALSEQYF.

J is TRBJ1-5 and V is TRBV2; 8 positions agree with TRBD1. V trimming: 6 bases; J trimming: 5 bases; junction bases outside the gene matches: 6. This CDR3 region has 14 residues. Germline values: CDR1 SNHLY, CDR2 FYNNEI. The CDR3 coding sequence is TGTGCCAGCAGACAGGACAGGGAGCATCAGCCCCAGCATTTT. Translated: CASRQDREHQPQHF.

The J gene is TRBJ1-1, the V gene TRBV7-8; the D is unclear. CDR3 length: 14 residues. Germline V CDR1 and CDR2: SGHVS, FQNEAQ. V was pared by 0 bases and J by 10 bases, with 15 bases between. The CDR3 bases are TGTGCCAGCAGCTTAGCCGTATCGCCTTTTGGAGCTTTCTTT. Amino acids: CASSLAVSPFGAFF.

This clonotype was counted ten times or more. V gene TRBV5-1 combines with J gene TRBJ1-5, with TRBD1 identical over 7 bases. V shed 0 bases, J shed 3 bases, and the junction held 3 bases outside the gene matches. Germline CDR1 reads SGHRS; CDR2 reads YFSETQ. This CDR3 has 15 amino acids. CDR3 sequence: CASSLGGQNNQPQHF. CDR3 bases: TGCGCCAGCAGCTTGGGGGGACAGAACAATCAGCCCCAGCATTTT.

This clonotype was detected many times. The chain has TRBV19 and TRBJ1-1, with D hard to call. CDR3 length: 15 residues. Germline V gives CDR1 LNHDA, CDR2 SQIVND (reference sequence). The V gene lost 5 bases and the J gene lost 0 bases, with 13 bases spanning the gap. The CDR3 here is CASSGPDPLNTEAFF. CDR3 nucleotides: TGTGCCAGTAGTGGGCCAGATCCATTGAACACTGAAGCTTTCTTT.

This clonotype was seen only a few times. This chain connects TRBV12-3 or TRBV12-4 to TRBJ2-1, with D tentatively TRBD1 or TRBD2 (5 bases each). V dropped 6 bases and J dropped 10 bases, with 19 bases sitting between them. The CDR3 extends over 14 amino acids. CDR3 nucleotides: TGTGCCAGCAGGCCTCCTAGGACAAGAGGGGAGCAGTTCTTC. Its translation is CASRPPRTRGEQFF.

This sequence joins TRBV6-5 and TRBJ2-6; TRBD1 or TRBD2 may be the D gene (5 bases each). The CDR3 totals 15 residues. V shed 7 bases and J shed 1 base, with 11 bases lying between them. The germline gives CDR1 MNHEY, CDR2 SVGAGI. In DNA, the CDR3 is TGTGCCAGCATGGGGGTCATGTCTGGGGCCAACGTCCTGACTTTC. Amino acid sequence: CASMGVMSGANVLTF.

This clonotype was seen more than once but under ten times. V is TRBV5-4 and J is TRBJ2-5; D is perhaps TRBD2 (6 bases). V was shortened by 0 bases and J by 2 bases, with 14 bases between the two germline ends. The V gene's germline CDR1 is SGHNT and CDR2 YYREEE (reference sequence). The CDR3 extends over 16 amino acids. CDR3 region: CASSLAQLEGQETQYF. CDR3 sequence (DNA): TGTGCCAGCAGCTTGGCCCAACTGGAGGGACAAGAGACCCAGTACTTC.

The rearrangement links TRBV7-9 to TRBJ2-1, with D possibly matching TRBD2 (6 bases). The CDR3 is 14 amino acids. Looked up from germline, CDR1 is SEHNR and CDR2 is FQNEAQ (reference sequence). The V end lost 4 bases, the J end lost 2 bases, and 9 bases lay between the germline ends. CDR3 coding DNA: TGTGCCAGCAGCTCAGGGAGGCCCTACAATGAGCAGTTCTTC. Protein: CASSSGRPYNEQFF.

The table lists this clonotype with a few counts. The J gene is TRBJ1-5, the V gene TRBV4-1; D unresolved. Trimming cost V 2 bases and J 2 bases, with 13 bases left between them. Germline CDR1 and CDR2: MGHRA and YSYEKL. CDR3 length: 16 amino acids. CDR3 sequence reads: CASSQLLGVGNQPQHF. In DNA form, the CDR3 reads TGCGCCAGCAGCCAACTCCTTGGGGTCGGCAATCAGCCCCAGCATTTT.

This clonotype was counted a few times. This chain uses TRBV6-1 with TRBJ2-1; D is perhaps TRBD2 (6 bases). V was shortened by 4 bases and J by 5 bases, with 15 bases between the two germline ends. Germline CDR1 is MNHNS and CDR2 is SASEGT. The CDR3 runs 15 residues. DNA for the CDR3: TGTGCCAGCAGTGCCACGGGCGGGGCCCACAATGAGCAGTTCTTC. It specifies CASSATGGAHNEQFF.

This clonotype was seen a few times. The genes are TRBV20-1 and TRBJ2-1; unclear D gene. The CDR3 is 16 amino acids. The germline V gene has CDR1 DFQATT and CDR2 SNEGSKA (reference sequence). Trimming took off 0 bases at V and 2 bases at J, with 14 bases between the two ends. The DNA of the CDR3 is TGCAGTGCTAGAGATCCGTTGGGCACACCCTACAATGAGCAGTTCTTC. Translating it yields CSARDPLGTPYNEQFF.

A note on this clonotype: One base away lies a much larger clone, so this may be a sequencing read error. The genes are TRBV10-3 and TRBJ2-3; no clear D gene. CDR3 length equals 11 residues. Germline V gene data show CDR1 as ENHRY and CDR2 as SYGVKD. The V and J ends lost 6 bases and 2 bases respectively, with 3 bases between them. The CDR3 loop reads CAISNTDTQYF. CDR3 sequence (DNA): TGTGCCATCAGCAACACAGATACGCAGTATTTT.

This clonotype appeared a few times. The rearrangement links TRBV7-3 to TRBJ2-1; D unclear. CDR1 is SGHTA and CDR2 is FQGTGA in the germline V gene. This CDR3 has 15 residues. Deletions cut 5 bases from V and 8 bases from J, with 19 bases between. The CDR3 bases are TGTGCCAGCAGCCTCCCCTCAATGGGGATTCATGAGCAGTTCTTC. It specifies CASSLPSMGIHEQFF.

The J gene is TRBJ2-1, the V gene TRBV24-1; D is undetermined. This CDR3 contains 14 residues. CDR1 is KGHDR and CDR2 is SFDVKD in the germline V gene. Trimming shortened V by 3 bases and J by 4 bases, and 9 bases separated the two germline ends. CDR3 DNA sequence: TGTGCCACCAGTGATAGTCTACCGTACAATGAGCAGTTCTTC. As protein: CATSDSLPYNEQFF.

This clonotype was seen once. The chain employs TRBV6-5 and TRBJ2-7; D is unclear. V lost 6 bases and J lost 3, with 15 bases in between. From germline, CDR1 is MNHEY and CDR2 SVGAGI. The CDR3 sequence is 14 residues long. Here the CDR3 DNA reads TGTGCCAGCAGGACCTCCCTCGGCCGCTACGAGCAGTACTTC. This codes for CASRTSLGRYEQYF.

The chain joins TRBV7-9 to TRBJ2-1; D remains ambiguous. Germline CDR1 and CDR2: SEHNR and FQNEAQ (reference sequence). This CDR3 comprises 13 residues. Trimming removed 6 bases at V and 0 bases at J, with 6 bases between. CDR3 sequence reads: CASSQNSYNEQFF. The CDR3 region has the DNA TGTGCCAGCAGTCAGAACTCCTACAATGAGCAGTTCTTC.

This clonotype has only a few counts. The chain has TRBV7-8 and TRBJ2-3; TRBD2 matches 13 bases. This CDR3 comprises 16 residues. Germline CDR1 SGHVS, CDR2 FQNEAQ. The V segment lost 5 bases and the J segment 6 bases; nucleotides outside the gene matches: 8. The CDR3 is CASSPGLAGVRDTQYF. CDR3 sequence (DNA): TGTGCCAGCAGCCCAGGACTAGCGGGAGTTAGGGATACGCAGTATTTT.

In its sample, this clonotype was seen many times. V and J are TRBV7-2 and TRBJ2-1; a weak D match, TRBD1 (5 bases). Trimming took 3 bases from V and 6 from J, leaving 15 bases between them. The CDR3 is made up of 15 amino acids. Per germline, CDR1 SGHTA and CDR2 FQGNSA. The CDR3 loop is CASSLSTGPRNEQFF. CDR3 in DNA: TGTGCCAGCAGCTTGTCAACAGGCCCTCGCAATGAGCAGTTCTTC.

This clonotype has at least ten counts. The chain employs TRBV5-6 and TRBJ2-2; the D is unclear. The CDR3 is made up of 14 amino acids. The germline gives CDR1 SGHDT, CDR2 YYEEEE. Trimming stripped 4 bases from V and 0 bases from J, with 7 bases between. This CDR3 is CASSHRSNTGELFF. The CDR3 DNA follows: TGTGCCAGCAGCCACCGTTCGAACACCGGGGAGCTGTTTTTT. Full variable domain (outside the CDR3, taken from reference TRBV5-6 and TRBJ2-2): DAGVTQSPTHLIKTRGQQVTLRCSPKSGHDTVSWYQQALGQGPQFIFQYYEEEERQRGNFPDRFSGHQFPNYSSELNVNALLLGDSALYLCASSHRSNTGELFFGEGSRLTVL.

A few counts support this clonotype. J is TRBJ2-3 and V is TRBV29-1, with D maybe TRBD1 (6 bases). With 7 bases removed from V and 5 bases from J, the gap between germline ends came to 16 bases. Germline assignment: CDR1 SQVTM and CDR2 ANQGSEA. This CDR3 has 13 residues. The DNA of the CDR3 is TGCAGCGAGGGACAATTAGGGGGAGATACGCAGTATTTT. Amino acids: CSEGQLGGDTQYF.

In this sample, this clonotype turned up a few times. This chain's CDR3 is CASSLAGPDHNEQFF. The CDR3 bases are TGCGCCAGCAGCTTGGCAGGGCCGGACCACAATGAGCAGTTCTTC. The chain has TRBV5-1 and TRBJ2-1, with D tentatively TRBD1 (5 bases). The CDR3 consists of 15 residues. Trimming cost V 0 bases and J 5 bases, with 12 bases left between them. CDR1 is SGHRS, CDR2 YFSETQ, per germline.

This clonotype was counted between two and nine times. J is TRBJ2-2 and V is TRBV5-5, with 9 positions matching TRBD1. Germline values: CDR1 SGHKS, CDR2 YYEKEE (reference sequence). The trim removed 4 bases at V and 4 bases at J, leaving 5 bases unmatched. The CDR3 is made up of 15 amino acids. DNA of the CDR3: TGTGCCAGCAGCCGCCTGACAGGGGGCACCGGGGAGCTGTTTTTT. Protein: CASSRLTGGTGELFF.

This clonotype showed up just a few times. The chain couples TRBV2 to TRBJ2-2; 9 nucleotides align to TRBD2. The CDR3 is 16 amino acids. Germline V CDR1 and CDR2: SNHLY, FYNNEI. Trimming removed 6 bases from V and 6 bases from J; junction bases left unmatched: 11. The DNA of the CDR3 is TGTGCCAGCAGGAACATAGCGGGAGCGCCACCCGGGGAGCTGTTTTTT. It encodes CASRNIAGAPPGELFF.

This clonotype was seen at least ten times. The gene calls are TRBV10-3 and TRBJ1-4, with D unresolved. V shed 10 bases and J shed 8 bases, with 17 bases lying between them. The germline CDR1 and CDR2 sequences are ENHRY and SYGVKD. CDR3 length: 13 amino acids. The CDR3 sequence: CATGLEGREKLFF. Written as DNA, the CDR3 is TGTGCCACCGGCCTGGAGGGAAGAGAAAAACTGTTTTTT.

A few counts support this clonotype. CDR3 sequence (DNA): TGCAGTGCTAGAGCGCCAGCGGGTCGCACAGATACGCAGTATTTT. Translated: CSARAPAGRTDTQYF. The chain combines TRBV20-1 with TRBJ2-3, with a weak D call TRBD2 (6 bases). This CDR3 comprises 15 residues. Trimming stripped 1 base from V and 1 base from J, with 12 bases between. CDR1 and CDR2 (germline): DFQATT, SNEGSKA (reference sequence).